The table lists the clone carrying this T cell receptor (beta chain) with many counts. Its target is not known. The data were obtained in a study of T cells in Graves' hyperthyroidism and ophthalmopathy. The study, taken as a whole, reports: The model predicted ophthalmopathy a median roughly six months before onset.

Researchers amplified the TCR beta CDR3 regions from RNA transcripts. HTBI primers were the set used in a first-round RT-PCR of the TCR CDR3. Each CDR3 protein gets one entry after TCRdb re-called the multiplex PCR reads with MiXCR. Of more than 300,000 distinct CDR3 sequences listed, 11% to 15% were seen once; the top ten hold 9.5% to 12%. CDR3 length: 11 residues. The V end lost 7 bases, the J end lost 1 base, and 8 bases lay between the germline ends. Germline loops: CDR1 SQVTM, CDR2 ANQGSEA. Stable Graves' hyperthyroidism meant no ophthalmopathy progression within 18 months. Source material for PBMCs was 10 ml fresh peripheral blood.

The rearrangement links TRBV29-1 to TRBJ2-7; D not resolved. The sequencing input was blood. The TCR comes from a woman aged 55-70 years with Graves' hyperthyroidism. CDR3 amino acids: CSGTSSYEQYF. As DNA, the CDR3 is TGCAGCGGGACGAGTTCCTACGAGCAGTACTTC.